This section outlines one TCR beta chain sequence together with its context. No cognate antigen has been identified for it. No base quality information exists; no much larger clone differs at one position. The CDR3 regions of human TCRbeta chains were analyzed by immunosequencing. The authors' pipeline ran thus. TCRs in the repertoires were compared against a reference library of SARS-CoV-2-specific TCRs that had been generated with the MIRA antigen-specificity platform. Breadth meant the fraction of unique TCRs that were SARS-CoV-2-associated, whereas depth meant the fraction of total T cells that were SARS-CoV-2-associated. Each spike-specific TCR was assigned to its reactive spike region and to a CD4 or CD8 class using the MIRA data. Log10-transformed breadth and depth values were compared by one-way ANOVA with Sidak's multiple comparisons tests. In TCRdb, the immuneACCESS table is reduced to in-frame sequences with V and J assigned. These tables do not hold every clone; where another copy was compared, an unresolved V gene accounts for under half, and the others remain unexplained. That table gives V, J and clone size, and the DNA gave D and trimming. The sample contains about 84,000 clones, around 85% of them found a single time. The top ten clones comprise about an eighth of the sample.

This entry comes from a study of T cell responses to AZD1222 COVID-19 vaccine (TCRdb year 2021). About the full investigation: A total of more than 230 trial participants underwent TCR sequencing, of whom 200 to 220 had received two doses of AZD1222 and roughly 26 had received two doses of the MenACWY control vaccine. Enrollment into the trials was organized by age into subgroups of 18-55, 56-69 and 70-plus years, and those subgroups contained 148, 28 and 57 TCR-sequenced participants, respectively.

The CDR3 starts with the cysteine, ends with the phenylalanine, and has 16 residues. The retained sequence is limited to the CDR3, 48 bases, with the frame set at the first base. The germline V gene provides CDR1 SGHRS and CDR2 YFSETQ. V ends up 0 bases short and J 4 bases short, with an unmatched junction base count of 4. What the work shows at the level of the full study, not this receptor alone: Participants were mostly white British and included more females than males, and it was suggested by the authors that clonal diversity may have been underestimated. No day 14 peak-response samples were available, so repertoires were characterized only after the peak T cell response. The whole spike protein was spanned by vaccine-associated CD4 TCRs, and dominant responses were seen in regions 160-218 and 743-854. A significant rise in spike-specific TCR breadth and depth was observed after two AZD1222 doses relative to day 0 and relative to MenACWY recipients. Reportedly, close to half of the unique spike-specific TCRs recognized epitopes lying outside the regions that are mutated in the B.1.351 and B.1.1.7 variants. The 56-69-year group was small, and its depth increase did not reach significance, likely because of low power. Only a handful of AZD1222 recipients were SARS-CoV-2 seropositive at baseline, limiting conclusions about previously exposed vaccinees.

Read against the paper, the sample's time point label means: about 28 days (+/-7) after the second vaccine dose. AZD1222 recipients with second doses at about 4 weeks or about 12 weeks were pooled, because spike-specific TCR depth and breadth did not differ between schedules. The vaccinee samples were drawn from two UK trials, COV001 and COV002, one of which was a single-blind randomized controlled phase 2/3 trial testing AZD1222 (ChAdOx1 nCoV-19) in healthy adults. Trial participant PBMC samples were collected at day 0 and day 28 after the second dose for TCRbeta chain sequencing. The material was peripheral blood, obtained 28 days after the second AZD1222 dose. This receptor was identified in an adult who received the AZD1222 COVID-19 vaccine. This chain is built from TRBV5-1 and TRBJ2-2, and 9 junctional nucleotides match TRBD2. The nucleotides read TGCGCCAGCAGCTTGGAAGCTAGCGGGGCCACCGGGGAGCTGTTTTTT. Its product reads: CASSLEASGATGELFF.